This TCR beta chain was identified during a study of blood T cell repertoires in COVID-19. Study in general: Italy, Spain and the United States were the sources of the convalescent and acute COVID-19 samples. T cells, B-cell-depleted T cells, or PBMCs supplied cDNA or gDNA.

V lost 3 bases and J lost 3; bases outside the gene matches: 5. The CDR3 runs 15 residues. Germline lookup yields CDR1 SGHDN and CDR2 FVKESK. One Seattle source followed patients from active infection through their disease course. Study processing details: By means of reference gene primer amplification, nucleated cell counts were estimated. Some clones are missing from TCRdb's copy, which holds only in-frame ones; the method was immunoSEQ multiplex PCR. V, J and clone size derive from that table, while D and trimming were established from the DNA sequence. Among 230,000 or so clones, about four fifths were seen once, and the ten largest hold 7.5%.

The source is a woman older than 75 with COVID-19, enrolled during active disease. The gene calls are TRBV14 and TRBJ2-1; 7 bases match TRBD1. Sequenced input: peripheral blood. The CDR3 bases are TGTGCCAGCAGCCAGGGAAGACAGGGCTACAATGAGCAGTTCTTC. Its translation: CASSQGRQGYNEQFF.